The 5 T cell receptor beta chains reported below all come from one sample, sequenced in a study of T cell responses to AZD1222 COVID-19 vaccine. Measured with immunoSEQ multiplex PCR; TCRdb has only the in-frame clones, and not every one. The table shows tens of thousands of clones, with roughly nine tenths occurring only once. This specimen consisted of peripheral blood, obtained 28 days after the second AZD1222 dose. The receptors here all came from an adult who received the AZD1222 COVID-19 vaccine.

This clone was seen only once. The chain recombines TRBV7-2 with TRBJ1-4; 11 bases fit TRBD1. With V trimmed by 6 bases and J by 8 bases, 2 bases remained unmatched. Per the germline V gene, CDR1 is SGHTA and CDR2 is FQGNSA. The length of the CDR3 is 13 residues. DNA of the CDR3: TGTGCCAGCAGGGGACAGGGGGTAGAAAAACTGTTTTTT. Residues: CASRGQGVEKLFF.

V gene TRBV10-2 combines with J gene TRBJ1-2, with D possibly being TRBD1 (6 bases). The length of the CDR3 is 12 residues. Germline CDR1 WSHSY, CDR2 SAAADI. V lost 6 bases and J lost 3, with 8 bases in between. The CDR3 protein is CASRQGYYGYTF. CDR3 nucleotide sequence: TGCGCCAGCAGACAGGGCTACTATGGCTACACCTTC.

The J gene is TRBJ1-6, the V gene TRBV5-4; the D gene is possibly TRBD1 (6 bases). The CDR3 has 15 amino acids. V lost 2 bases and J 4 bases, leaving 10 bases between the germline ends. Germline values: CDR1 SGHNT, CDR2 YYREEE (reference sequence). CDR3 loop: CASSLQTGYNSPLHF. The CDR3, as DNA: TGTGCCAGCAGCTTACAGACAGGATATAATTCACCCCTCCACTTT.

This chain uses TRBV4-2 with TRBJ1-6; the D gene is possibly TRBD1 (5 bases). V was clipped by 6 bases and J by 1 base, with 13 bases between them. Germline V gene lookup returns CDR1 LGHNA and CDR2 YNFKEQ. The CDR3 runs 16 residues. This CDR3 reads CASRRDQKSYNSPLHF. Here the CDR3 DNA reads TGTGCCAGCAGAAGGGACCAGAAATCCTATAATTCACCCCTCCACTTT.

J is TRBJ1-5 and V is TRBV2; D call uncertain. Germline V CDR1 and CDR2: SNHLY, FYNNEI. The CDR3 consists of 13 residues. The V and J ends lost 1 base and 4 bases respectively, with 5 bases between them. In DNA form, the CDR3 reads TGTGCCAGCAGTGAAGGCGGGAATCAGCCCCAGCATTTT. It codes for CASSEGGNQPQHF.